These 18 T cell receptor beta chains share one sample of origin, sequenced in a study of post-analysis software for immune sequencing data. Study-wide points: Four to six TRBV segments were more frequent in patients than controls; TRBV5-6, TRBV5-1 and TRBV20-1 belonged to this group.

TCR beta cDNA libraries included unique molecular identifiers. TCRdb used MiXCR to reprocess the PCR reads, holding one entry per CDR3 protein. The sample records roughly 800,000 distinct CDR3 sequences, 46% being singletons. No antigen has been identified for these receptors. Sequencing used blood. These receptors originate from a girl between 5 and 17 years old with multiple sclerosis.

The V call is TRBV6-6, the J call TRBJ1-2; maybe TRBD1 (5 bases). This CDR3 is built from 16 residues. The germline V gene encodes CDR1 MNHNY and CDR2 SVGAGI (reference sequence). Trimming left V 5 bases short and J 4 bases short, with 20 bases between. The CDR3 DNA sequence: TGTGCCAGCAGTGGCGGAGATTCAGGGAACGCCTATGGCTACACCTTC. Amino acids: CASSGGDSGNAYGYTF.

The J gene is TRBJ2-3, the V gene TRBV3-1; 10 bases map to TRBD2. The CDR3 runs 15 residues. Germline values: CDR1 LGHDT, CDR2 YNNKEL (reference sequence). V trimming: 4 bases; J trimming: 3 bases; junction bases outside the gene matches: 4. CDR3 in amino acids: CASSPGLAKTDTQYF. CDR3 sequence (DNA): TGTGCCAGCAGCCCGGGACTAGCGAAGACAGATACGCAGTATTTT.

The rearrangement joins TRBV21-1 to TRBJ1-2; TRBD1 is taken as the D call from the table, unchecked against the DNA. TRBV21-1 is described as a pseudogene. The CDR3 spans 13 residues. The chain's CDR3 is CASSPDRADGYTF. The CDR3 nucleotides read TGTGCCAGCAGCCCGGACAGGGCGGATGGCTACACCTTC.

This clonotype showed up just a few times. CDR3 DNA sequence: TGTGCCAGCAGTTCGCCGTCCGTGGGGCACACTGATACGCAGTATTTT. Amino acid sequence: CASSSPSVGHTDTQYF. The V and J genes are TRBV6-2 or TRBV6-3 and TRBJ2-3; TRBD1 might be the D (5 bases). CDR1 is MNHEY and CDR2 is SVGEGT in the germline V gene. CDR3 size: 16 residues. Trimming shortened V by 4 bases and J by 6 bases, and 20 bases separated the two germline ends.

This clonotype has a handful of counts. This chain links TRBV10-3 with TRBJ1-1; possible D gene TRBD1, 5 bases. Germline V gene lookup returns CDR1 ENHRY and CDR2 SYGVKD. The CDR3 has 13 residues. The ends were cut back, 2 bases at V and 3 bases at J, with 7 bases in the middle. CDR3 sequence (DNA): TGTGCCATCAGTGAGGGGGCGTACACTGAAGCTTTCTTT. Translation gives CAISEGAYTEAFF.

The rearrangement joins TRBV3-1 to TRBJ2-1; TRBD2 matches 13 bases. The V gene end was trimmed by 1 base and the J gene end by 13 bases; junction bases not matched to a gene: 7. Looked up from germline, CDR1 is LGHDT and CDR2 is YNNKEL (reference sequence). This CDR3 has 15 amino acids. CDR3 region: CASSQAGTSGNVQFF. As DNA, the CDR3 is TGTGCCAGCAGCCAAGCGGGGACTAGCGGGAATGTACAGTTCTTC.

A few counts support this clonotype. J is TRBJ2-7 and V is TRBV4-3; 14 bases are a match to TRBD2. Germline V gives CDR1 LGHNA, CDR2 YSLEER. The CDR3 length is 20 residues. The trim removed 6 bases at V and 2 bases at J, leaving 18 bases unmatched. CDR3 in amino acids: CASRGGMDLGTSGSPYEQYF. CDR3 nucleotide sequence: TGCGCCAGCAGAGGGGGCATGGACCTAGGGACTAGCGGGAGTCCCTACGAGCAGTACTTC.

CDR3 sequence reads: CATSSPFRGYEQFF. The DNA for the CDR3 is TGTGCCACCAGCAGCCCTTTCAGGGGCTATGAGCAGTTCTTC. V usage is TRBV15 and J usage is TRBJ2-1; D perhaps matches TRBD1 (6 bases). V dropped 3 bases and J dropped 8 bases, with 14 bases sitting between them. Germline-derived CDR1 and CDR2 are LNHNV and YYDKDF (reference sequence). CDR3 length: 14 residues.

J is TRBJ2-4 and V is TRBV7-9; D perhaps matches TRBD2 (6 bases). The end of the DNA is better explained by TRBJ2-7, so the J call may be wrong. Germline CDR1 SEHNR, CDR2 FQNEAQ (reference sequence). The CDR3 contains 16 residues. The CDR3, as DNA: TGTGCCAGCAGCTTGCGCGAACTAGCTCCACCCGACGAGCAGTACTTC. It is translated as CASSLRELAPPDEQYF.

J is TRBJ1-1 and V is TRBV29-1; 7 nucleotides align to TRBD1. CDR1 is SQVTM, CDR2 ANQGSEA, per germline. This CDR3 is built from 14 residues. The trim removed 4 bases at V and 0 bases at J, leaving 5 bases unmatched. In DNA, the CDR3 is TGCAGCGTTGGACAGGGTGAGATGAACACTGAAGCTTTCTTT. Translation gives CSVGQGEMNTEAFF.

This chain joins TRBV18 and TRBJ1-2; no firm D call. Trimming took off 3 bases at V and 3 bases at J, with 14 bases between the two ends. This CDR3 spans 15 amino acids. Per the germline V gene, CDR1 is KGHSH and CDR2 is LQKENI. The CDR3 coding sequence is TGTGCCAGCTCACCCTTTTTCGACACAGACTATGGCTACACCTTC. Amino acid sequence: CASSPFFDTDYGYTF.

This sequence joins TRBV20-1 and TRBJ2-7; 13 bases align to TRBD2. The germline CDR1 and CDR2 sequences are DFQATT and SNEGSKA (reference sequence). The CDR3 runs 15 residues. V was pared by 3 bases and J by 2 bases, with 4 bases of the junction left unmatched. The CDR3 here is CSASRGLAGTYEQYF. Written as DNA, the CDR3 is TGCAGTGCTAGCCGGGGACTAGCGGGGACCTACGAGCAGTACTTC.

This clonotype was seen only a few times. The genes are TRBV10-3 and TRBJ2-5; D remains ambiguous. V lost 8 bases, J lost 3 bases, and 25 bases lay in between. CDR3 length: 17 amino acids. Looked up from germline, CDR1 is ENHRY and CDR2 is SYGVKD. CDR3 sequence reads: CAIGKTPSELPKETQYF. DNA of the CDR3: TGTGCCATCGGAAAAACCCCAAGCGAACTGCCAAAAGAGACCCAGTACTTC.

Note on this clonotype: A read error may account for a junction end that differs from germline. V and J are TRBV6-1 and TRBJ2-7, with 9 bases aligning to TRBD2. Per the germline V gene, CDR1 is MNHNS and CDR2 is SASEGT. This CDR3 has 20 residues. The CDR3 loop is CASTEVGGALAGFRSYEQYF. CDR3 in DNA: TGTGCCAGCACTGAAGTTGGAGGGGCACTAGCGGGTTTTCGGTCCTACGAGCAGTACTTC.

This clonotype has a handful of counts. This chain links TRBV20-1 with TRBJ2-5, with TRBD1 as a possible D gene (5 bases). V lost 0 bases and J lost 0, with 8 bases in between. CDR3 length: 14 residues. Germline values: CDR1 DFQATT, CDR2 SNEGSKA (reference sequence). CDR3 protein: CSARDGAYQETQYF. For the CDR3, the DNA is TGCAGTGCTAGAGATGGGGCGTACCAAGAGACCCAGTACTTC.

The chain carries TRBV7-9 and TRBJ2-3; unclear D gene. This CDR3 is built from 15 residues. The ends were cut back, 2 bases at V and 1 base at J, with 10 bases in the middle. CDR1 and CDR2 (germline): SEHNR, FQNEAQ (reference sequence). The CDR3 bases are TGTGCCAGCAGCTTAAGGGTAGCAGGCACAGATACGCAGTATTTT. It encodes CASSLRVAGTDTQYF. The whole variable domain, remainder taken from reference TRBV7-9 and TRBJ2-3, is DTGVSQNPRHKITKRGQNVTFRCDPISEHNRLYWYRQTLGQGPEFLTYFQNEAQLEKSRLLSDRFSAERPKGSFSTLEIQRTEQGDSAMYLCASSLRVAGTDTQYFGPGTRLTVL.

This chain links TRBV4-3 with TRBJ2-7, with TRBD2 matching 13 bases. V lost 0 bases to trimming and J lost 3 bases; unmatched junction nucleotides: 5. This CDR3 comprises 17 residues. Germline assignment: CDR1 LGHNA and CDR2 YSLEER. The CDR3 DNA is TGCGCCAGCAGCCAAGATGGGGGGACTAGCGGGGACTACGAGCAGTACTTC. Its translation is CASSQDGGTSGDYEQYF.

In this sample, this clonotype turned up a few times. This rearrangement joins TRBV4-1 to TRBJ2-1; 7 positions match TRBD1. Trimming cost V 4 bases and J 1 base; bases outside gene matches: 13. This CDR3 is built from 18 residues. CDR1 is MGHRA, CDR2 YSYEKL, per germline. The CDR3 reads CASSPQGATGQSYNEQFF. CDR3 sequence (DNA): TGCGCCAGCAGCCCTCAAGGGGCAACGGGACAGTCCTACAATGAGCAGTTCTTC.